The T cell receptor beta chain under discussion was sequenced for a study of graft-versus-host responses after intestinal transplantation. A word on this clone: Its antigen is still unknown.

Measured with immunoSEQ multiplex PCR; TCRdb has only the in-frame clones, and not every one. The sample includes about 90,000 clones, 80% to 95% of them seen just once. Trimming removed 4 bases at V and 4 bases at J, with 20 bases between. Germline V lookup: CDR1 SGHNT, CDR2 YYREEE (reference sequence). CDR3 length: 16 amino acids. The sample consisted of unstimulated CD4+ T cells sorted from spleen or lymph node cells, taken before transplant. The TCR originated in a human donor who was the organ donor for an intestinal transplant. The rearrangement joins TRBV5-4 to TRBJ1-1; D is unresolved. The CDR3 spells CASSGTVTGRTTEAFF. For the CDR3, the DNA is TGTGCCAGCAGCGGTACAGTGACGGGAAGAACCACTGAAGCTTTCTTT.